This T cell receptor beta chain was sequenced in a study of cytomegalovirus exposure and HLA in healthy donors. General study points: On later analysis, the bulk of CMV-associated TCR beta chains appeared to be HLA-restricted. Reportedly, a later analysis found an Asian-associated ancestry cluster had fewer N-insertions than the roughly 670-donor mean.

Healthy bone marrow donors supplied every sample. Amplification used 60 Vbeta primers and 13 Jbeta primers. Assay used: immunoSEQ multiplex PCR; TCRdb lists only in-frame clones, some missing. This table has more than 200,000 clones, 82% appearing once. Concerning this clone itself: What it recognizes is unknown. One end of the junction fails to match germline, which may point to a read error. The sample holds other DNA sequences that translate to the same CDR3.

The clonotype originates from a man aged 35-49 years in good health and CMV-seropositive. Sequenced material: PBMCs.

The CDR3 loop is CASSVTGGDTEAFF. The DNA of the CDR3 is TGTGCCAGCAGCGTTACAGGGGGGGACACCGAAGCTTTCTTT. The chain employs TRBV9 and TRBJ1-1; 8 bases fit TRBD1. The germline V gene has CDR1 SGDLS and CDR2 YYNGEE. The CDR3 totals 14 residues.